The rows below give T cell receptor beta chains drawn from one sample of a study of blood T cell repertoires in COVID-19. Assay: immunoSEQ multiplex PCR; the TCRdb copy retains only in-frame clones and omits some. The sample holds approximately 150,000 clones, approximately 88% seen once. The sample was peripheral blood. These receptors were taken from a woman between 45 and 60 years old with acute or convalescent COVID-19. CDR3s include the opening cysteine and the closing phenylalanine or tryptophan. The order of the fields is J gene, D gene, V gene, clone size, CDR3 DNA, CDR3 protein. D genes are given only for firm matches. Rows give clone size only sometimes, using once, few, many, or a class for an expanded clone.

>TRBJ1-5|-|TRBV19|-
TGTGCCACCGGGACACAAAATCAGCCCCAGCATTTT
CATGTQNQPQHF
>TRBJ1-6|-|TRBV7-2|few
TGTGCCAGCAGCTTACGCCCCTTTAGTTCACCCCTCCACTTT
CASSLRPFSSPLHF
>TRBJ2-1|TRBD1|TRBV19|-
TGTGCCAGTAGTATGGTGAAGGGGACAGGGACTGAGCAGTTCTTC
CASSMVKGTGTEQFF
>TRBJ2-5|-|TRBV9|-
TGTGCCAGCAGCGTTACAGGAGCGCCCCAAGAGACCCAGTACTTC
CASSVTGAPQETQYF
>TRBJ2-2|TRBD2|TRBV11-2|-
TGTGCCAGCAGCTTAGATCGGCTAGCGGGGACCGGGGAGCTGTTTTTT
CASSLDRLAGTGELFF
>TRBJ1-2|TRBD1|TRBV18|-
TGTGCCAGCTCACCAGCGACAGGGAAAGTTAGGGGCTACACCTTC
CASSPATGKVRGYTF
>TRBJ2-2|-|TRBV11-2|-
TGTGCCAGCAGCTTACCAGGGAACACCGGGGAGCTGTTTTTT
CASSLPGNTGELFF
>TRBJ2-5|-|TRBV24-1|-
TGTGCCACCAGTGAAAACAGGATCCAAGAGACCCAGTACTTC
CATSENRIQETQYF
>TRBJ1-1|-|TRBV12-3/TRBV12-4|-
TGTGCCAGCAGTTTGCGGGTTATGACTGAAGCTTTCTTT
CASSLRVMTEAFF
>TRBJ2-7|TRBD2|TRBV7-2|-
TGTGCCAGCAGCTTTGCGGGGGGGAGATACGAGCAGTACTTC
CASSFAGGRYEQYF
>TRBJ2-1|TRBD2|TRBV9|-
TGTGCCAGCAGCGTAAGTAGCGGGGGCCCAACCAATGAGCAGTTCTTC
CASSVSSGGPTNEQFF
>TRBJ2-4|TRBD2|TRBV2|once
TGTGCCAGCAGTGTACTAGCGGGATTAGCCAAAAACATTCAGTACTTC
CASSVLAGLAKNIQYF
>TRBJ1-6|-|TRBV11-2|-
TGTGCCAGCAGCTTACAGGGCCATGGTTCACCCCTCCACTTT
CASSLQGHGSPLHF
>TRBJ2-7|-|TRBV7-3|-
TGTGCCAGCAGCTTAGACATCGGTTTTGGGCAGTACTTC
CASSLDIGFGQYF
>TRBJ1-2|-|TRBV7-3|-
TGTGCCAGCAGCTTAGAGGGTCACAGCTACACCTTC
CASSLEGHSYTF
>TRBJ1-5|-|TRBV7-9|-
TGTGCCAGCAGCTTAGGATCAGGCTCGGAGCCCCAGCATTTT
CASSLGSGSEPQHF
>TRBJ1-2|-|TRBV6-6|few
TGTGCCAGCAGTTACTCTCCAGGAGGCTATGGCTACACCTTC
CASSYSPGGYGYTF
>TRBJ2-3|-|TRBV30|-
TGTGCCTGGAGTCCAGGGCAGGCTGGAGATACGCAGTATTTT
CAWSPGQAGDTQYF
>TRBJ1-6|TRBD1|TRBV10-1|-
TGCGCCAGCAGTGAAGGGGGCAGAAATTCACCCCTCCACTTT
CASSEGGRNSPLHF
>TRBJ2-1|-|TRBV29-1|-
TGCAGCGTCTCCGACAGCAATGAGCAGTTCTTC
CSVSDSNEQFF
>TRBJ2-3|-|TRBV7-6|-
TGTGCCAGCAGCCCTCAGGCGTTTGGCGGGGGCCCTAGCACAGATACGCAGTATTTT
CASSPQAFGGGPSTDTQYF
>TRBJ2-1|TRBD2|TRBV10-3|few
TGTGCCATCAGTGATTCAGGACTAGCGGGCTACAATGAGCAGTTCTTC
CAISDSGLAGYNEQFF